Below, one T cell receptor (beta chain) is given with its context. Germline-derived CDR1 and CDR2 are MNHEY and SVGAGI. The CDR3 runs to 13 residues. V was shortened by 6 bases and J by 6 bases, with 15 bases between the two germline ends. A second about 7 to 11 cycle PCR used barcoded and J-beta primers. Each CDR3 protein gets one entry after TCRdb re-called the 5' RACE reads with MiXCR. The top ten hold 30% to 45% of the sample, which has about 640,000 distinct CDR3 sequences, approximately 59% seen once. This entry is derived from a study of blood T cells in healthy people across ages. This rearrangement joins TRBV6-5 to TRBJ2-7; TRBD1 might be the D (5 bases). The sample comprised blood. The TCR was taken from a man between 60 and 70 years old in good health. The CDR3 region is CASSRGRVGEQYF. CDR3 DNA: TGTGCCAGCAGCCGCGGCAGGGTTGGCGAGCAGTACTTC.